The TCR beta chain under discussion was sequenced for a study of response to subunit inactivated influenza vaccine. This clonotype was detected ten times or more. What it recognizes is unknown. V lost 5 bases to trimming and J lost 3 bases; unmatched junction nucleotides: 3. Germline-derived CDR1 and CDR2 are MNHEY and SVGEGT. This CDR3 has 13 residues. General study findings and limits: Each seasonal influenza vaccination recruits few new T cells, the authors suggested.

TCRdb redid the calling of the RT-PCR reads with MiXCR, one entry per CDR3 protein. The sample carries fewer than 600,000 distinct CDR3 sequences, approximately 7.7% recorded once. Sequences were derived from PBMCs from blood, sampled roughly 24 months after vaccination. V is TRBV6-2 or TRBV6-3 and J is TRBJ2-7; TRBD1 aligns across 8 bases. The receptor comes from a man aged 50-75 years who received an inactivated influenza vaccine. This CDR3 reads CASSHDRGYEQYF. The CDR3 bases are TGTGCCAGCAGTCACGACAGGGGCTACGAGCAGTACTTC.